The clone carrying this TCR beta chain was seen only a few times. This sample was taken from a study of T cells in localized non-small cell lung cancer. Assay used: immunoSEQ multiplex PCR; TCRdb lists only in-frame clones, some missing. Of 27,000 or so clones listed, 82% are singletons. Between the trimmed V and J ends, which lost 7 bases and 8 bases, there was a span of 17 bases. The V gene's germline CDR1 is SQVTM and CDR2 ANQGSEA. The CDR3 has 12 amino acids. This clonotype originated in a woman aged 40-70 years with stage I lung adenocarcinoma. The J gene is TRBJ1-2, the V gene TRBV29-1; D ambiguous. Sequences were derived from peripheral blood, sampled before any cancer treatment. CDR3: CSALPLDAGYTF. CDR3 DNA: TGCAGCGCCTTACCGTTGGACGCGGGCTACACCTTC. The complete variable domain, with remaining parts taken from reference TRBV29-1 and TRBJ1-2, reads SAVISQKPSRDICQRGTSLTIQCQVDSQVTMMFWYRQQPGQSLTLIATANQGSEATYESGFVIDKFPISRPNLTFSTLTVSNMSPEDSSIYLCSALPLDAGYTFGSGTRLTVV.